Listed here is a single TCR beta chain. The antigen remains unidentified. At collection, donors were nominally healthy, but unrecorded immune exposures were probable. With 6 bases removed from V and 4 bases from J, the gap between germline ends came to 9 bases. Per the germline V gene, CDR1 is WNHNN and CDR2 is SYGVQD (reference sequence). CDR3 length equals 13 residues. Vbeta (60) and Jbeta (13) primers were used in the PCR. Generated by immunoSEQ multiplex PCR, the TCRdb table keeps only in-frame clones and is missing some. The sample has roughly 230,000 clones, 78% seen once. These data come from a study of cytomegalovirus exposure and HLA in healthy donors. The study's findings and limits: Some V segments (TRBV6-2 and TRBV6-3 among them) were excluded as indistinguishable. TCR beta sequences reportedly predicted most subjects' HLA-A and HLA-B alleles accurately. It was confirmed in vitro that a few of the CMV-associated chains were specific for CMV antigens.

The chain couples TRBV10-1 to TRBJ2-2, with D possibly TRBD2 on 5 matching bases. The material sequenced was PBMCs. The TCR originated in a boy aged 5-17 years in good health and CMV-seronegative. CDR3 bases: TGCGCCAGCAGACGGGAAGTCACCGGGGAGCTGTTTTTT. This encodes CASRREVTGELFF.